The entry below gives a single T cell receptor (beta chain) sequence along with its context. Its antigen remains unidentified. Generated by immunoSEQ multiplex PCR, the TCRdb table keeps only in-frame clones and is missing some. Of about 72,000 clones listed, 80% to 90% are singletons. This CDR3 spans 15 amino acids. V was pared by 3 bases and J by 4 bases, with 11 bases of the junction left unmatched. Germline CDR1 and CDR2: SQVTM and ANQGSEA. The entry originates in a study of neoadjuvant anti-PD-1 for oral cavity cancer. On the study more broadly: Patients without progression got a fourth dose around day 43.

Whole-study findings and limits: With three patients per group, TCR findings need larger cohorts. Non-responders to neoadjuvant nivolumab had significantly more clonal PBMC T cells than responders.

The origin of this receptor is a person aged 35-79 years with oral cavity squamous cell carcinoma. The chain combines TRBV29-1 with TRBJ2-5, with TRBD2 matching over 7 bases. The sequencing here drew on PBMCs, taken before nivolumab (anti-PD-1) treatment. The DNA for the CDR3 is TGCAGCGTTGAGTCCGGGACTACCAACACAGAGACCCAGTACTTC. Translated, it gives CSVESGTTNTETQYF.